Shown below are 9 T cell receptor beta chains from a single sample sequenced in a study of radiotherapy plus CTLA-4 blockade in lung cancer. TCRdb keeps only in-frame clones here, not all; method: immunoSEQ multiplex PCR. The sample records 43,000 or so clones, roughly 59% being singletons. The specimen was peripheral blood, collected from a patient treated with radiotherapy plus ipilimumab. The receptor set was obtained from a human donor with non-small cell lung cancer who had a partial response to radiotherapy plus ipilimumab.

The chain recombines TRBV5-5 with TRBJ2-1; maybe TRBD1 (5 bases). The ends were cut back, 4 bases at V and 12 bases at J, with 20 bases in the middle. CDR1 and CDR2 from the germline V gene are SGHKS and YYEKEE (reference sequence). The CDR3 is 14 residues long. CDR3 sequence reads: CASSPWIADQGQFF. CDR3 DNA sequence: TGTGCCAGCAGCCCCTGGATCGCGGACCAGGGGCAGTTCTTC.

The V gene is TRBV9, the J gene TRBJ2-3; 13 bases match TRBD2. The CDR3 length is 15 residues. Germline V CDR1 and CDR2: SGDLS, YYNGEE. Trimming cost V 4 bases and J 2 bases; bases outside gene matches: 1. The CDR3 DNA follows: TGTGCCAGCAGCACTAGCGGGGGGGACACAGATACGCAGTATTTT. As protein: CASSTSGGDTDTQYF.

J is TRBJ2-4 and V is TRBV7-2, with D perhaps matching TRBD2 (7 bases). CDR3 size: 17 residues. Between the trimmed V and J ends, which lost 8 bases and 3 bases, there was a span of 23 bases. Germline CDR1 SGHTA, CDR2 FQGNSA. The CDR3 is CASGAGGGQQLKNIQYF. CDR3 nucleotides: TGTGCCAGCGGGGCTGGCGGGGGACAACAACTCAAAAACATTCAGTACTTC.

The chain uses TRBV4-3 and TRBJ1-2; the D gene is possibly TRBD1 (6 bases). CDR3 length: 16 residues. V lost 1 base and J 7 bases, leaving 19 bases between the germline ends. Germline V lookup: CDR1 LGHNA, CDR2 YSLEER. The DNA for the CDR3 is TGCGCCAGCAGCCAAGCCCCGGATCCAGGGGTGGGTGGCTACACCTTC. It encodes CASSQAPDPGVGGYTF.

In this sample, this clone turned up a few times. This chain links TRBV6-5 with TRBJ1-2; 9 bases are a match to TRBD1. Unmatched junction bases numbered 8, after V lost 5 bases and J lost 7 bases. The CDR3 has 14 residues. Germline-derived CDR1 and CDR2 are MNHEY and SVGAGI. Here the CDR3 reads CASSRKTGGSGYTF. The CDR3 DNA is TGTGCCAGCAGTCGTAAAACAGGGGGCAGTGGCTACACCTTC.

The chain has TRBV5-4 and TRBJ2-7; 8 bases line up with TRBD1. This CDR3 has 15 residues. V shed 0 bases, J shed 5 bases, and the junction held 7 bases outside the gene matches. The germline V gene has CDR1 SGHNT and CDR2 YYREEE (reference sequence). The CDR3 sequence: CASSLVEAGGNEQYF. As DNA, the CDR3 is TGTGCCAGCAGCTTGGTGGAGGCAGGGGGCAACGAGCAGTACTTC.

The V gene is TRBV7-8, the J gene TRBJ1-1; TRBD1 agrees at 10 bases. Losses at the gene ends were 4 bases for V and 5 bases for J; bases not matched to a gene: 7. Germline V gives CDR1 SGHVS, CDR2 FQNEAQ. This CDR3 is 15 amino acids long. Written as DNA, the CDR3 is TGTGCCAGCAGCTCCCGACAGGGGGCTTGGACTGAAGCTTTCTTT. It encodes CASSSRQGAWTEAFF.

The chain has TRBV21-1 and TRBJ1-2; the D segment call TRBD1 is taken from the table without a DNA check. TRBV21-1 is marked as a pseudogene. The CDR3 contains 19 residues. The CDR3 DNA reads TGTGCCAGCAGCAATACTCCACTCGGGACAGGGGGCATTGTATATGGCTACACCTTC. It specifies CASSNTPLGTGGIVYGYTF.

V gene TRBV6-1 combines with J gene TRBJ2-5; D gene unclear. The tail of the sequence fits TRBJ2-7 better, so the J call may be wrong. Germline CDR1 and CDR2: MNHNS and SASEGT. This CDR3 is built from 11 residues. The CDR3 coding sequence is TGTGCCAGCAGTGTACTCTACGAGCAGTACTTC. As protein: CASSVLYEQYF.